Below, 20 T cell receptor beta chains from the same sample are listed, as sequenced in a study of cytomegalovirus exposure and HLA in healthy donors. PCR primers comprised 60 Vbeta and 13 Jbeta primers. Produced via immunoSEQ multiplex PCR; TCRdb's table is partial and in-frame only. Among 150,000 to 200,000 clones listed, around 80% were seen once. Source material: PBMCs. Receptors were obtained from a girl aged 2 to 9 in good health and CMV-seropositive.

The chain has TRBV7-6 and TRBJ2-5; 9 bases fit TRBD1. The germline V gene encodes CDR1 SGHVS and CDR2 FNYEAQ. Losses at the gene ends were 5 bases for V and 2 bases for J; bases not matched to a gene: 6. The CDR3 consists of 15 residues. The CDR3 is CASSPPGTGQETQYF. Written as DNA, the CDR3 is TGTGCCAGCAGCCCACCCGGGACAGGGCAAGAGACCCAGTACTTC. Full variable domain (remainder filled in from reference TRBV7-6 and TRBJ2-5): GAGVSQSPRYKVTKRGQDVALRCDPISGHVSLYWYRQALGQGPEFLTYFNYEAQQDKSGLPNDRFSAERPEGSISTLTIQRTEQRDSAMYRCASSPPGTGQETQYFGPGTRLLVL.

The rearrangement joins TRBV6-1 to TRBJ1-2, with D possibly being TRBD1 (5 bases). The length of the CDR3 is 13 residues. Between the trimmed V and J ends, which lost 5 bases and 4 bases, there was a span of 11 bases. Per germline, CDR1 MNHNS and CDR2 SASEGT. In DNA form, the CDR3 reads TGTGCCAGCAGTCTACAGGAACTCTATGGCTACACCTTC. This translates into CASSLQELYGYTF.

The chain joins TRBV5-1 to TRBJ1-4; TRBD1 matches 7 bases. In germline, CDR1 is SGHRS, CDR2 YFSETQ. The CDR3 consists of 16 residues. Unmatched junction bases numbered 6, after V lost 4 bases and J lost 0 bases. The CDR3 DNA follows: TGCGCCAGCAGCCCTCGACAGGGACCAACTAATGAAAAACTGTTTTTT. It is translated as CASSPRQGPTNEKLFF. The full variable domain, rest sourced from reference TRBV5-1 and TRBJ1-4, is KAGVTQTPRYLIKTRGQQVTLSCSPISGHRSVSWYQQTPGQGLQFLFEYFSETQRNKGNFPGRFSGRQFSNSRSEMNVSTLELGDSALYLCASSPRQGPTNEKLFFGSGTQLSVL.

The chain has TRBV5-5 and TRBJ1-2; D unclear. Trimming took 1 base from V and 6 from J, leaving 10 bases between them. This CDR3 contains 13 residues. CDR1 is SGHKS and CDR2 is YYEKEE in the germline V gene (reference sequence). As DNA, the CDR3 is TGTGCCAGCAGCTTGATAGCAGTTAATGGCTACACCTTC. Translation gives CASSLIAVNGYTF.

The V call is TRBV5-1, the J call TRBJ2-3; 9 bases match TRBD1. The CDR3 is made up of 16 amino acids. CDR1 and CDR2 from the germline V gene are SGHRS and YFSETQ. The ends lost 6 bases at V and 6 bases at J; junction bases unmatched: 14. DNA for the CDR3: TGCGCCAGCACCTTCTTGAGACAGGGGGTTTCGGATACGCAGTATTTT. Residues: CASTFLRQGVSDTQYF.

The chain recombines TRBV19 with TRBJ1-1; D is unresolved. Germline CDR1 LNHDA, CDR2 SQIVND (reference sequence). V was cut by 5 bases and J by 2 bases, with 12 bases left in between. The CDR3 totals 14 residues. The CDR3 reads CASSHGDGNTEAFF. Here the CDR3 DNA reads TGTGCCAGTAGTCACGGAGATGGAAACACTGAAGCTTTCTTT.

The sample holds a few counts of this clone. Here the CDR3 reads CASIKTGNTEAFF. The CDR3, as DNA: TGTGCCAGCATCAAGACAGGGAACACTGAAGCTTTCTTT. This chain links TRBV6-6 with TRBJ1-1, with D perhaps matching TRBD1 (6 bases). CDR1 and CDR2 from the germline V gene are MNHNY and SVGAGI (reference sequence). The CDR3 consists of 13 residues. V was clipped by 7 bases and J by 1 base, with 10 bases between them.

There are a few counts of this clone. The chain carries TRBV12-5 and TRBJ1-1; D is ambiguous. Germline CDR1 is LGHNT and CDR2 is FRNRAP. Trimming removed 5 bases from V and 3 bases from J, with 16 bases in between. This CDR3 has 15 residues. CDR3 loop: CASGRVSVGDTEAFF. The CDR3 coding sequence is TGTGCTAGTGGTCGAGTGTCCGTGGGCGACACTGAAGCTTTCTTT.

This chain links TRBV5-7 with TRBJ2-1; no reliable D call. TRBV5-7 is identified as an open reading frame with a role that is uncertain. CDR3 size: 14 residues. Trimming shortened V by 0 bases and J by 4 bases, and 8 bases separated the two germline ends. This CDR3 reads CASSLVSIYNEQFF. DNA for the CDR3: TGTGCCAGCAGCTTGGTATCTATTTACAATGAGCAGTTCTTC.

In its sample, this clone was seen a few times. The chain uses TRBV7-2 and TRBJ1-3; D might be TRBD1 (5 bases). The V gene lost 1 base and the J gene lost 2 bases, with 9 bases spanning the gap. Germline V gene sequence: CDR1 SGHTA, CDR2 FQGNSA. The CDR3 consists of 15 residues. The CDR3 is CASSLVTATGNTIYF. The CDR3 coding sequence is TGTGCCAGCAGCTTAGTGACAGCAACTGGAAACACCATATATTTT.

V gene TRBV4-1 combines with J gene TRBJ2-2, with no clear D. Germline CDR1 reads MGHRA; CDR2 reads YSYEKL. Between the trimmed V and J ends, which lost 0 bases and 7 bases, there was a span of 15 bases. The CDR3 has 16 residues. The CDR3 DNA follows: TGCGCCAGCAGCCAAGATCCCGGTAGCCGAAGCGGGGAGCTGTTTTTT. Its protein is CASSQDPGSRSGELFF.

In nucleotides, the CDR3 is TGTGCCAGCATGGGTCCGGGTTTCTACGAGCAGTACTTC. It translates to CASMGPGFYEQYF. The chain combines TRBV6-1 with TRBJ2-7; D uncertain. CDR1 and CDR2 (germline): MNHNS, SASEGT. Trimming removed 7 bases from V and 3 bases from J, with 13 bases in between. This CDR3 is 13 amino acids long.

V is TRBV7-8 and J is TRBJ2-7; TRBD2 aligns across 9 bases. J was trimmed by 6 bases and V by 2 bases; bases with no gene match: 2. Germline CDR1 reads SGHVS; CDR2 reads FQNEAQ. This CDR3 is 13 amino acids long. CDR3 bases: TGTGCCAGCAGCTTAAGGACTAGCGCCGAGCAGTACTTC. Its translation: CASSLRTSAEQYF.

The V and J genes are TRBV9 and TRBJ1-3; 7 nucleotides align to TRBD1. J was trimmed by 0 bases and V by 2 bases; bases with no gene match: 17. CDR1 is SGDLS and CDR2 is YYNGEE in the germline V gene. The CDR3 covers 20 residues. The CDR3 spells CASSVRPERGLSSSGNTIYF. The CDR3 bases are TGTGCCAGCAGCGTCCGCCCCGAGAGGGGGCTCAGTTCCTCTGGAAACACCATATATTTT.

The chain combines TRBV5-4 with TRBJ2-6; 12 bases map to TRBD1. The ends lost 4 bases at V and 4 bases at J; junction bases unmatched: 6. The length of the CDR3 is 17 residues. Germline loops: CDR1 SGHNT, CDR2 YYREEE (reference sequence). The CDR3 DNA reads TGTGCCAGCAGCCAAGGGACAGGGGGCGACGGGGCCAACGTCCTGACTTTC. It specifies CASSQGTGGDGANVLTF.

The rearrangement links TRBV27 to TRBJ2-1; D not certain. CDR3 length: 15 amino acids. Between the trimmed V and J ends, which lost 6 bases and 3 bases, there was a span of 15 bases. From germline, CDR1 is MNHEY and CDR2 SMNVEV (reference sequence). CDR3 amino acids: CASSNLRTDYNEQFF. The DNA of the CDR3 is TGTGCCAGCAGCAACTTACGTACCGACTACAATGAGCAGTTCTTC.

The chain combines TRBV4-1 with TRBJ2-1, with D possibly being TRBD2 (5 bases). Germline V gene sequence: CDR1 MGHRA, CDR2 YSYEKL. The V and J ends lost 6 bases and 8 bases respectively, with 14 bases between them. This CDR3 is built from 13 residues. The DNA for the CDR3 is TGCGCCAGCAGTGGGTGGGAGATCGATGAGCAGTTCTTC. Encoded protein: CASSGWEIDEQFF.

V and J are TRBV5-1 and TRBJ1-4; TRBD1 aligns across 8 bases. Germline CDR1 is SGHRS and CDR2 is YFSETQ. V was clipped by 3 bases and J by 7 bases; unmatched bases: 5. The CDR3 is made up of 14 amino acids. CDR3 DNA sequence: TGCGCCAGCAGCTCGATGACAGGGGCTGAAAAACTGTTTTTT. Translating it yields CASSSMTGAEKLFF.

This clone was detected only once. This chain links TRBV11-2 with TRBJ2-1, with 7 bases aligning to TRBD2. V lost 1 base to trimming and J lost 9 bases; unmatched junction nucleotides: 3. From germline, CDR1 is SGHAT and CDR2 FQNNGV. The CDR3 consists of 13 residues. DNA of the CDR3: TGTGCCAGCAGCTTAGGGCGGGAGACTGAGCAGTTCTTC. It encodes CASSLGRETEQFF. Using reference TRBV11-2 and TRBJ2-1 for the parts outside the CDR3, the full variable domain is EAGVAQSPRYKIIEKRQSVAFWCNPISGHATLYWYQQILGQGPKLLIQFQNNGVVDDSQLPKDRFSAERLKGVDSTLKIQPAKLEDSAVYLCASSLGRETEQFFGPGTRLTVL.

The rearrangement links TRBV5-1 to TRBJ2-1, with a weak D call TRBD2 (6 bases). This CDR3 comprises 15 residues. CDR1 and CDR2 (germline): SGHRS, YFSETQ. V gave up 0 bases and J gave up 5 bases, with 12 bases separating them. For the CDR3, the DNA is TGCGCCAGCAGCTTGGTTGCGGGAAAAAACAATGAGCAGTTCTTC. Translated: CASSLVAGKNNEQFF.